Following are 2 T cell receptor beta chains from one sample sequenced in a study of blood T cell repertoires in COVID-19. Sequenced by immunoSEQ multiplex PCR; TCRdb stores in-frame clones only, minus some. The sample contains about 69,000 clones, nearly 90% of which appear only once. Sequencing was done on a sample of peripheral blood. The receptors derive from a man aged 50 or older with acute or convalescent COVID-19.

CDR3 in amino acids: CASQSPRVSNTEAFF. The CDR3 bases are TGTGCCAGCCAATCCCCCCGAGTGTCCAACACTGAAGCTTTCTTT. The chain recombines TRBV7-9 with TRBJ1-1; D is unclear. Germline CDR1 reads SEHNR; CDR2 reads FQNEAQ (reference sequence). The V and J ends lost 8 bases and 2 bases respectively, with 18 bases between them. This CDR3 spans 15 amino acids. The complete variable domain, with remaining parts taken from reference TRBV7-9 and TRBJ1-1, reads DTGVSQNPRHKITKRGQNVTFRCDPISEHNRLYWYRQTLGQGPEFLTYFQNEAQLEKSRLLSDRFSAERPKGSFSTLEIQRTEQGDSAMYLCASQSPRVSNTEAFFGQGTRLTVV.

The chain joins TRBV28 to TRBJ2-2, with 8 bases fitting TRBD1. The CDR3 contains 15 residues. The germline V gene has CDR1 MDHEN and CDR2 SYDVKM. The V and J ends lost 4 bases and 6 bases, in that order; junction bases with no gene match: 7. Written as DNA, the CDR3 is TGTGCCAGCAGTTATACGGACAGGGAGGCCGGGGAGCTGTTTTTT. Protein: CASSYTDREAGELFF.